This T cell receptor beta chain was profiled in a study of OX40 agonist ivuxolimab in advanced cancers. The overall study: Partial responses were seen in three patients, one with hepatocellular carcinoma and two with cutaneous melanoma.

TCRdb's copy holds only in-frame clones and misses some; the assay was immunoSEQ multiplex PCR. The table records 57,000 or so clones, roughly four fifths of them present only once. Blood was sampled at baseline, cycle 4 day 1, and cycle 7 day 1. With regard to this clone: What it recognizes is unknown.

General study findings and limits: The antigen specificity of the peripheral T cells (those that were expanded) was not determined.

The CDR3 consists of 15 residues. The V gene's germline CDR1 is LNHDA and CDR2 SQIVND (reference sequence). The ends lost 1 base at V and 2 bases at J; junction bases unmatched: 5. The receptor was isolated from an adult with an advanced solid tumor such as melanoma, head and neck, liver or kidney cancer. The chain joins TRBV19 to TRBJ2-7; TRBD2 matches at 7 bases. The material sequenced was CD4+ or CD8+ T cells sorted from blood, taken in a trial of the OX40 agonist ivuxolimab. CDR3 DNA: TGTGCCAGTAGTATAGGGGCCGGGGGGACCTACGAGCAGTACTTC. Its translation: CASSIGAGGTYEQYF.